This TCR beta chain was retrieved from a study of Ad26.COV2.S vaccination and SARS-CoV-2 variants. In the study overall: Donor participated within the Ad26.COV2.S arm of the COV1001 trial.

Treatment indicated: 19 received Ad26.COV2.S at low or high dose, single or two shots; 5 received placebo; per-sample allocation not given. The study sampled participants on day 63 after the first vaccine or placebo injection. Sequencing was performed with immunoSEQ multiplex PCR; in TCRdb, only in-frame clones are kept and a portion is missing. Here the sample spans 380,000 or so clones, about 88% being singletons. V was cut by 5 bases and J by 1 base, with 9 bases left in between. The CDR3 length is 13 residues. The germline gives CDR1 SQVTM, CDR2 ANQGSEA. The input for sequencing was peripheral blood, taken in a trial of Ad26.COV2.S vaccine versus placebo. The chain is built from TRBV29-1 and TRBJ2-4, with D perhaps TRBD1 (6 bases). The sequence was collected from a person between 18 and 65 years old who received the Ad26.COV2.S COVID-19 vaccine or a placebo. This chain's CDR3 is CSVPGAAKNIQYF. The DNA of the CDR3 is TGCAGCGTTCCAGGGGCGGCCAAAAACATTCAGTACTTC.